This T cell receptor beta chain was sequenced in a study of cytotoxic CD8 clonotypes in ibrutinib-treated CLL. Looking at the study overall: Response was recorded as partial in roughly 25 patients and complete in 2; at median around 70 months, roughly 14 remained remitted and about 12 had progressed. After treatment lasting a median roughly 12 months, range 6 to 36, response samples were collected. Among the samples, the mean was approximately 250,000 productive templates and about 90,000 productive rearrangements. Whole-study findings and limits: Sustained-remission and progressing patients diverged in sampling times.

In the case of this clone: Its antigen is undetermined.

Method: immunoSEQ multiplex PCR; TCRdb's copy keeps in-frame clones and lacks some. Of about 30,000 clones listed, less than 60% are singletons. The material was PBMCs, obtained before ibrutinib treatment. This TCR was recovered from a human donor with chronic lymphocytic leukemia.

The CDR3 protein is CASSQGEAPLHF. The CDR3 nucleotides are TGTGCCAGCAGCCAGGGGGAGGCACCCCTCCACTTT. The chain links TRBV7-9 to TRBJ1-6; 7 bases map to TRBD1. This CDR3 is built from 12 residues. V gave up 5 bases and J gave up 11 bases; unmatched junction bases: 3. Germline CDR1 SEHNR, CDR2 FQNEAQ (reference sequence).